The rows below give T cell receptor beta chains drawn from one sample of a study. TCRdb reprocessed the 5' RACE reads via MiXCR and lists one record per CDR3 protein. The sample records 450 to 600 distinct CDR3 sequences, 19% being singletons. Sequenced sample: central memory T cells from blood PBMCs. These receptors were obtained from a male donor with HIV. Each CDR3 is given with its conserved first and last residue. The order of the fields is CDR3 protein, CDR3 DNA, clone size, D gene, J gene, V gene. D genes are given only for firm matches. Clone size is not always given. Where it is, it says once, few, many or a class for expanded clones.

CASSLGGQIYEQYF | TGTGCCAGCAGCTTAGGAGGACAGATCTACGAGCAGTACTTC | . | . | TRBJ2-7 | TRBV11-1
CASSPRSYNEQFF | TGTGCCAGCAGCCCCCGGTCCTACAATGAGCAGTTCTTC | few | . | TRBJ2-1 | TRBV12-3/TRBV12-4
CASSRDRDQPQHF | TGTGCCAGCAGCCGGGACAGGGATCAGCCCCAGCATTTT | large | TRBD1 | TRBJ1-5 | TRBV12-3/TRBV12-4
CASSNSRREGTQYF | TGTGCTAGCAGCAACTCTAGGCGGGAGGGGACCCAGTACTTC | . | TRBD2 | TRBJ2-5 | TRBV7-7
CASSDRGLLYEQYF | TGCGCCAGCAGTGATCGAGGCCTCCTTTATGAGCAGTACTTC | large | . | TRBJ2-7 | TRBV10-1
CASSLGWDTDTEAFF | TGTGCCAGCAGCTTAGGGTGGGACACAGACACTGAAGCTTTCTTT | . | . | TRBJ1-1 | TRBV7-9
CSVRNRPNTEAFF | TGCAGCGTTCGAAACAGGCCGAACACTGAAGCTTTCTTT | . | . | TRBJ1-1 | TRBV29-1
CASSGLAEGGNTIYF | TGCGCCAGCAGCGGCCTCGCCGAGGGAGGAAACACCATATATTTT | few | . | TRBJ1-3 | TRBV10-1
CASSFGQGARYGYTF | TGTGCCAGCAGCTTTGGACAGGGGGCACGGTATGGCTACACCTTC | few | TRBD1 | TRBJ1-2 | TRBV7-2
CASSLSPSGGPNEQFF | TGTGCCAGCAGCTTATCTCCCAGCGGGGGACCCAATGAGCAGTTCTTC | large | TRBD2 | TRBJ2-1 | TRBV7-3
CASSFGTGLSEQYF | TGTGCCAGCAGCTTTGGGACAGGGTTGAGCGAGCAGTACTTC | few | TRBD1 | TRBJ2-7 | TRBV11-3
CASVGNSNQPQHF | TGTGCCAGCGTTGGGAATAGCAATCAGCCCCAGCATTTT | . | . | TRBJ1-5 | TRBV6-6
CAISGSGTNEKLFF | TGTGCCATCAGCGGGTCAGGAACTAATGAAAAACTGTTTTTT | . | . | TRBJ1-4 | TRBV10-3
CASTPPQSTDTQYF | TGTGCCAGCACCCCGCCGCAGAGCACAGATACGCAGTATTTT | . | . | TRBJ2-3 | TRBV11-1
CASSYGANTEAFF | TGCGCCAGCAGCTACGGAGCGAACACTGAAGCTTTCTTT | . | . | TRBJ1-1 | TRBV5-1
CAWSVGRGNSPLHF | TGTGCCTGGAGCGTAGGGAGGGGTAATTCACCCCTCCACTTT | hyperexpanded | . | TRBJ1-6 | TRBV30
CASSLGLGFRETQYF | TGTGCCAGCAGCTTAGGACTAGGATTCCGGGAGACCCAGTACTTC | . | . | TRBJ2-5 | TRBV11-1
CAGSTGGADQPQHF | TGCGCCGGCTCGACAGGGGGCGCGGATCAGCCCCAGCATTTT | . | TRBD1 | TRBJ1-5 | TRBV7-9
CASSYFMDRSSGNTIYF | TGTGCCAGCAGTTACTTCATGGACAGGAGCTCTGGAAACACCATATATTTT | few | TRBD1 | TRBJ1-3 | TRBV6-5
CASSLGSGGGYTF | TGTGCCAGCAGCTTAGGGTCCGGAGGTGGCTACACCTTC | . | . | TRBJ1-2 | TRBV7-9
CASSLSVGRGSGYTF | TGTGCCAGCAGTTTGTCCGTGGGCAGGGGATCTGGCTACACCTTC | hyperexpanded | . | TRBJ1-2 | TRBV6-5
CASGDRVRDQPQHF | TGTGCCAGCGGGGACAGGGTGAGGGACCAGCCCCAGCATTTT | . | TRBD1 | TRBJ1-5 | TRBV2
CSVEVQQTDGYTF | TGCAGCGTTGAAGTACAGCAGACTGATGGCTACACCTTC | . | . | TRBJ1-2 | TRBV29-1
CASSLGQEYGYTF | TGTGCCAGCAGCTTGGGACAGGAATATGGCTACACCTTC | . | . | TRBJ1-2 | TRBV5-6
CASSLRASGSVETQYF | TGTGCCAGCAGCCTGCGGGCTAGCGGGAGTGTAGAGACCCAGTACTTC | . | TRBD2 | TRBJ2-5 | TRBV11-3
CAISFGTGGARTEAFF | TGTGCCATCAGCTTCGGGACAGGGGGCGCGAGGACTGAAGCTTTCTTT | few | TRBD1 | TRBJ1-1 | TRBV10-3
CASSGQNSGANVLTF | TGTGCCAGCAGTGGACAGAACTCTGGGGCCAACGTCCTGACTTTC | large | . | TRBJ2-6 | TRBV6-1
CASSSSRDNEETQYF | TGTGCCAGCAGCTCGTCCCGGGACAACGAGGAGACCCAGTACTTC | few | . | TRBJ2-5 | TRBV11-3
CATSRDAGGGQPQHF | TGTGCCACCAGCAGAGACGCAGGGGGGGGTCAGCCCCAGCATTTT | large | TRBD1 | TRBJ1-5 | TRBV15
CASSESGLAGQFF | TGCGCCAGCAGTGAGTCGGGACTAGCGGGACAGTTCTTC | . | TRBD2 | TRBJ2-1 | TRBV10-1
CATSDLEGDGNYGYTF | TGTGCCACCAGTGATTTGGAAGGGGACGGAAACTATGGCTACACCTTC | . | . | TRBJ1-2 | TRBV24-1
CASSRDRVDYGYTF | TGTGCCAGCAGCCGGGACAGGGTTGACTATGGCTACACCTTC | large | TRBD1 | TRBJ1-2 | TRBV6-6
CSARDGGMKTQYF | TGCAGTGCTAGAGATGGTGGGATGAAGACCCAGTACTTC | few | . | TRBJ2-5 | TRBV20-1
CASSLSSTEAFF | TGTGCCAGCAGTTTAAGTTCAACTGAAGCTTTCTTT | . | . | TRBJ1-1 | TRBV6-6
CSVAPLNRGQGDTQYF | TGCAGCGTTGCACCCTTAAACAGGGGGCAAGGAGATACGCAGTATTTT | few | TRBD1 | TRBJ2-3 | TRBV29-1
CASSLEQGSSFEQYF | TGCGCCAGCAGCTTGGAACAGGGGTCCTCATTCGAGCAGTACTTC | few | TRBD1 | TRBJ2-7 | TRBV5-1
CATSRDLTGSQHF | TGTGCCACCAGCAGAGATTTGACGGGGAGCCAGCATTTT | . | . | TRBJ1-5 | TRBV15
CASTRGGQGYGYTF | TGTGCCAGCACCAGAGGGGGACAGGGCTATGGCTACACCTTC | . | TRBD1 | TRBJ1-2 | TRBV12-3/TRBV12-4
CASGTGVIHNEQFF | TGTGCCAGCGGGACAGGGGTAATACACAATGAGCAGTTCTTC | . | TRBD1 | TRBJ2-1 | TRBV28